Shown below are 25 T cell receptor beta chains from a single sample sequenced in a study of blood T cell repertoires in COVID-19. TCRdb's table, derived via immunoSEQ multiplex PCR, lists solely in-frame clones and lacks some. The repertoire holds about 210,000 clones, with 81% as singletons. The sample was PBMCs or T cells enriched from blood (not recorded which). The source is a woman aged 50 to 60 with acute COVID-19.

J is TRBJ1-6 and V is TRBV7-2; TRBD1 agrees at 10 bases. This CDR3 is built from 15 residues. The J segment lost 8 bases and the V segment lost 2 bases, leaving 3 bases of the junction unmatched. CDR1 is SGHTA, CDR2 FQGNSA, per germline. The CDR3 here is CASSLMGTGDSPLHF. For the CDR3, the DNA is TGTGCCAGCAGCTTAATGGGGACAGGGGATTCACCCCTCCACTTT.

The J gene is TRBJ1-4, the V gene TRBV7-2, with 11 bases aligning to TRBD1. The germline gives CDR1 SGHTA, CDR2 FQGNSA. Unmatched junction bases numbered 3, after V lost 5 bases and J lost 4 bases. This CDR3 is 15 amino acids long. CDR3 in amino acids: CASSGQGAFNEKLFF. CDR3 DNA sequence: TGTGCCAGCAGCGGACAGGGGGCGTTTAATGAAAAACTGTTTTTT.

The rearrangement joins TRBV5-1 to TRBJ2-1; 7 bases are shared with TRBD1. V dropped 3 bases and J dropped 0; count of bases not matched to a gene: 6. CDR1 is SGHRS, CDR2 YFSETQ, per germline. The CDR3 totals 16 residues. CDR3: CASSSRTGLSYNEQFF. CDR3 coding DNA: TGCGCCAGCAGCTCCCGGACAGGCCTCTCCTACAATGAGCAGTTCTTC.

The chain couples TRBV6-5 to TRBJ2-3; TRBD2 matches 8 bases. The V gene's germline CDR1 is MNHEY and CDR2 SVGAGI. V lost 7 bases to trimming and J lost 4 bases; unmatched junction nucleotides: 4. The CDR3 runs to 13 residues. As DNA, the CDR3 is TGTGCCAGCACCCGGGGGGGCGCAGATACGCAGTATTTT. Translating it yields CASTRGGADTQYF.

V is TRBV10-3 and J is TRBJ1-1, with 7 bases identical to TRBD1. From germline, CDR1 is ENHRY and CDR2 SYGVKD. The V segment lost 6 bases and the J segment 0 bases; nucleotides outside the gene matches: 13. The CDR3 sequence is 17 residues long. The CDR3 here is CAIRPATGSRLNTEAFF. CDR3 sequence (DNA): TGTGCCATCAGACCGGCGACAGGGTCGCGATTGAACACTGAAGCTTTCTTT.

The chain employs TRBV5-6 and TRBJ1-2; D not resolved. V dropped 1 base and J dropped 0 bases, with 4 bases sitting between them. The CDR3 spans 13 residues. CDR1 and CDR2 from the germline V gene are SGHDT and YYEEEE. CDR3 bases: TGTGCCAGCAGCTTGCCTACTAACTATGGCTACACCTTC. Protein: CASSLPTNYGYTF.

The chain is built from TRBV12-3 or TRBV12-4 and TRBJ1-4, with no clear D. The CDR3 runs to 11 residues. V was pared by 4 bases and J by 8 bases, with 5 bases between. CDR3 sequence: CASSSREKLFF. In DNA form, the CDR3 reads TGTGCCAGCAGTTCGAGAGAAAAACTGTTTTTT.

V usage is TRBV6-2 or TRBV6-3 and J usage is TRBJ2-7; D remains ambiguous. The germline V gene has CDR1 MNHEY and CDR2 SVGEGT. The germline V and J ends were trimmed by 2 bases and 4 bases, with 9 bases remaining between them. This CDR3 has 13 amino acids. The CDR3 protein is CASSYLLPYEQYF. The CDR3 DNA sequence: TGTGCCAGCAGTTACCTGCTACCATACGAGCAGTACTTC.

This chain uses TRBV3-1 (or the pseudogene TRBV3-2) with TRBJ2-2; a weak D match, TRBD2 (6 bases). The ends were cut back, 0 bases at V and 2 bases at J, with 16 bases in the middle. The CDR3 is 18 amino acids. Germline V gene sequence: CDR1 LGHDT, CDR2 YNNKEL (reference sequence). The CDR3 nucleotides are TGTGCCAGCAGCCAAGAATCTAAGTCTAGCGCTAACACCGGGGAGCTGTTTTTT. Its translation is CASSQESKSSANTGELFF.

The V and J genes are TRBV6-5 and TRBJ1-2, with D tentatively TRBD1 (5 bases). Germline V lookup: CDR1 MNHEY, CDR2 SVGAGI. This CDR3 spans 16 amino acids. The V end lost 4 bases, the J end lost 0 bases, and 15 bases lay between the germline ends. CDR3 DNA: TGTGCCAGCAGTTTAAGACAGCAACCAACTAACTATGGCTACACCTTC. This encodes CASSLRQQPTNYGYTF.

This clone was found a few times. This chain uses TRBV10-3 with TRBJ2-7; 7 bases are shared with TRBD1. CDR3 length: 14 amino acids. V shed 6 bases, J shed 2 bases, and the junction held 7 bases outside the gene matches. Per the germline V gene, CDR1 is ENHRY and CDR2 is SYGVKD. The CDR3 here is CAIRPTGSTYEQYF. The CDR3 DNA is TGTGCCATCAGGCCGACAGGGTCGACCTACGAGCAGTACTTC.

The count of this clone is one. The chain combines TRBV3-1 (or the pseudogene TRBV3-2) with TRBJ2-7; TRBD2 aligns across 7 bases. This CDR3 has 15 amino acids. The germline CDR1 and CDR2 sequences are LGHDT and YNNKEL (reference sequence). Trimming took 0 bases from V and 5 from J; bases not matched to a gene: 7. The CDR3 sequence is CASSQDLGRNNEQYF. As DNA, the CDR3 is TGTGCCAGCAGCCAAGATCTCGGGAGGAACAACGAGCAGTACTTC.

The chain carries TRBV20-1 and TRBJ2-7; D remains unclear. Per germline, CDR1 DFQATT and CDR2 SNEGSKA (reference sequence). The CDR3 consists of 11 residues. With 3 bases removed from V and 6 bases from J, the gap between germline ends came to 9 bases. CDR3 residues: CSARPSVEQYF. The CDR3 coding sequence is TGCAGTGCTAGGCCCTCGGTCGAGCAGTACTTC.

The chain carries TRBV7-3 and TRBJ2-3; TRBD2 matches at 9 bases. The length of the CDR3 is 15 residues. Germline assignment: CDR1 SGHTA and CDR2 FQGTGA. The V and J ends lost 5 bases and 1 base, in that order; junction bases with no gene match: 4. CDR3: CASSLSGSGTDTQYF. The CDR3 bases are TGTGCCAGCAGCCTTAGCGGGAGCGGCACAGATACGCAGTATTTT.

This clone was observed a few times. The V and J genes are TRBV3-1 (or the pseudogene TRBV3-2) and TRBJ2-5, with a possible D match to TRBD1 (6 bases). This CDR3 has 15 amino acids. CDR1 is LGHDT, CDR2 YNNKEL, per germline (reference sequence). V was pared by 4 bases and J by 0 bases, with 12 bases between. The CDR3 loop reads CASSPWDKYQETQYF. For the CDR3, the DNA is TGTGCCAGCAGCCCCTGGGACAAGTACCAAGAGACCCAGTACTTC.

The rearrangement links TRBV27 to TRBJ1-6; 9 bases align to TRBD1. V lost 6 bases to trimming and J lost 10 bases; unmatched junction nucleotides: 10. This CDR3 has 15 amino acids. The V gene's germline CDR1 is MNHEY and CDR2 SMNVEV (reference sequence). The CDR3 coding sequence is TGTGCCAGCAGGCCCCTCGACAGGGGGGGATCACCCCTCCACTTT. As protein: CASRPLDRGGSPLHF.

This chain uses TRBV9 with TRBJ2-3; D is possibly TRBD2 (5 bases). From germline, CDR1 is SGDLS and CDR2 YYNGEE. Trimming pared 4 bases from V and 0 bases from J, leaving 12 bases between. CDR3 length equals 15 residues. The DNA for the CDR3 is TGTGCCAGCAGCCAACTAGATTGGAGCACAGATACGCAGTATTTT. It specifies CASSQLDWSTDTQYF.

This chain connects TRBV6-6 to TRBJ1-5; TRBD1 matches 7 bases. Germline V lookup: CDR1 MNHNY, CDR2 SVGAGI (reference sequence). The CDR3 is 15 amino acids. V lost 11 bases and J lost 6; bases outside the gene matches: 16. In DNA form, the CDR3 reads TGTGCCGCATCAAGGGGGCCAAACCAAGGTCAGCCCCAGCATTTT. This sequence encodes CAASRGPNQGQPQHF.

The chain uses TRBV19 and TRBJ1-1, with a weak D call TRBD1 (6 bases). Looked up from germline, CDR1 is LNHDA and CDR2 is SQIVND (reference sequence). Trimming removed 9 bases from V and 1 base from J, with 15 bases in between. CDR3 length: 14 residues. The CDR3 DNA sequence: TGTGCCAGCACACGACAGGCTACGAACACTGAAGCTTTCTTT. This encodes CASTRQATNTEAFF.

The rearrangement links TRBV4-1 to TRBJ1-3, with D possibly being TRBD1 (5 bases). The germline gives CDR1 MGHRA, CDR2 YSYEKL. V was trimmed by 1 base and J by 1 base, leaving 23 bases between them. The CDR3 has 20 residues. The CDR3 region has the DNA TGCGCCAGCAGCCAAGCGTTTTTAAGGGGTGGAATCTCTTCTGGAAACACCATATATTTT. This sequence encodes CASSQAFLRGGISSGNTIYF.

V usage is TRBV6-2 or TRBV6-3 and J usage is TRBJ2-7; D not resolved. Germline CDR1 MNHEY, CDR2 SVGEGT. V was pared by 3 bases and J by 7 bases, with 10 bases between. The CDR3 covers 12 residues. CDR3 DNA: TGTGCCAGCAGTTATAGTTACCGTGAGCAGTACTTC. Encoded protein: CASSYSYREQYF.

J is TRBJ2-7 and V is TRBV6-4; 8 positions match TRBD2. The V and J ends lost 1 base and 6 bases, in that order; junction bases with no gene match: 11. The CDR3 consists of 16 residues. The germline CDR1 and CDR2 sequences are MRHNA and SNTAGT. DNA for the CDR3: TGTGCCAGCAGTGACTGGACTAGCAGCCCCCATCCCGAGCAGTACTTC. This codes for CASSDWTSSPHPEQYF.

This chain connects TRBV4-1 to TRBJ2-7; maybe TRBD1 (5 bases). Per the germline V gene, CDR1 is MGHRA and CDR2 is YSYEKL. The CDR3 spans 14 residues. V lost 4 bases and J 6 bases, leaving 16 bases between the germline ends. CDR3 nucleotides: TGCGCCAGCAGCCTGGGGCCGTCGTCTTCCGAGCAGTACTTC. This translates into CASSLGPSSSEQYF.

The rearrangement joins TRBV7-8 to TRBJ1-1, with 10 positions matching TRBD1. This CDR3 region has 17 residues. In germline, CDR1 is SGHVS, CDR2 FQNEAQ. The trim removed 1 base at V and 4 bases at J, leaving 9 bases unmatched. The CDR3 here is CASSLVTTRDRGTEAFF. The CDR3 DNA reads TGTGCCAGCAGCTTAGTTACTACCCGGGACAGGGGCACTGAAGCTTTCTTT.

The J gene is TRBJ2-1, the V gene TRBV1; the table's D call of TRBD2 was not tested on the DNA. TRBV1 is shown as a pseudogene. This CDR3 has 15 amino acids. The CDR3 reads CTSSQDSGRGNEQFF. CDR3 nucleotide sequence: TGCACCAGCAGCCAAGACAGCGGGAGGGGCAATGAGCAGTTCTTC.